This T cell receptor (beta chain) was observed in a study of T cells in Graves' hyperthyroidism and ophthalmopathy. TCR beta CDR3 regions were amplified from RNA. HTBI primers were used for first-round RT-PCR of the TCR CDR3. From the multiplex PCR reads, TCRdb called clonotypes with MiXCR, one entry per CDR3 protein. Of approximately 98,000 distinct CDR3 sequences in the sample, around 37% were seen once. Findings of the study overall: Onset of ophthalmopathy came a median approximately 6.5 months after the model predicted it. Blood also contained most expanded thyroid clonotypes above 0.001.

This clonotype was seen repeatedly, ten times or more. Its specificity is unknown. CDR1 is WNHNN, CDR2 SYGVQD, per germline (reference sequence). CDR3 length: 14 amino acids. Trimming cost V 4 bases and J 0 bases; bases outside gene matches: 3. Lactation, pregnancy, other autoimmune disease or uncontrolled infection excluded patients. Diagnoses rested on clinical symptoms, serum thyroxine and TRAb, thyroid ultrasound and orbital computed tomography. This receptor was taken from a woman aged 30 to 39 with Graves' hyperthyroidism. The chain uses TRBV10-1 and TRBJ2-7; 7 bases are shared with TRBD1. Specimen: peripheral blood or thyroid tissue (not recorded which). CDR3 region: CASSARDSSYEQYF. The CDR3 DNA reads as TGCGCCAGCAGTGCTAGGGACAGCTCCTACGAGCAGTACTTC.